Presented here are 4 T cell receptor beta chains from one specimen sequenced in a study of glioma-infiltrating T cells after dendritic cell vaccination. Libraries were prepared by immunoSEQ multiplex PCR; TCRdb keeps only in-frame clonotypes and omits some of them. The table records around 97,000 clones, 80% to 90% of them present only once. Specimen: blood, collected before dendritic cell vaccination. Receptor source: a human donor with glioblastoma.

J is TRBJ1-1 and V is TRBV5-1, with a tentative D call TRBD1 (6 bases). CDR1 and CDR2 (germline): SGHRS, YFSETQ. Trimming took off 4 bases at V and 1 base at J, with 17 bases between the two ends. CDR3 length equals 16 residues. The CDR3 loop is CASSPFGRGGNTEAFF. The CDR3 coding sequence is TGCGCCAGCAGCCCCTTTGGGAGGGGGGGGAACACTGAAGCTTTCTTT.

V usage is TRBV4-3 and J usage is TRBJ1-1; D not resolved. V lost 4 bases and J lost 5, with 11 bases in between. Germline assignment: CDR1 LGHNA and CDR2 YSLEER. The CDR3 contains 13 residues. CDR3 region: CASSLQAGTEAFF. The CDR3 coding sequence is TGCGCCAGCAGCCTGCAGGCTGGTACTGAAGCTTTCTTT.

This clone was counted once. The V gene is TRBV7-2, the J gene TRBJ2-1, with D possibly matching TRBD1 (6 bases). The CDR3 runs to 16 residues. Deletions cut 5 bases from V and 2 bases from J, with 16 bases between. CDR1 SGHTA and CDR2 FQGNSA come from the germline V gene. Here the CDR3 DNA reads TGTGCCAGCAGCATACATTGGGCAGGGGCCTACAATGAGCAGTTCTTC. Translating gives CASSIHWAGAYNEQFF.

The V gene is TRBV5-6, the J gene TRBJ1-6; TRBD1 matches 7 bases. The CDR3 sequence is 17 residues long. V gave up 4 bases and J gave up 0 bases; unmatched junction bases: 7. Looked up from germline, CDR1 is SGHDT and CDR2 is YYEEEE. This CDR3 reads CASSDTTGSSYNSPLHF. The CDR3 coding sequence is TGTGCCAGCAGCGACACGACAGGGAGCTCCTATAATTCACCCCTCCACTTT.